This T cell receptor beta chain derives from a study of beta chain features in type 1 diabetes. The study, taken as a whole, reports: Moderate but significant shortening of TCRB CDR3s was recorded in all four CD4+ subsets from Type 1 diabetes patients.

This clone was detected only a few times. Its antigen is currently unknown. The CDR3 is 16 amino acids. Losses at the gene ends were 4 bases for V and 3 bases for J; bases not matched to a gene: 11. CDR1 LGHNA and CDR2 YSLEER come from the germline V gene. Purity exceeding 95% was reached by all sorted populations. Expressed TCRB transcripts were sequenced because the entire RNA isolate underwent reverse transcription. Sequencing of naive, central memory and regulatory T cell samples gave an average of about 3.7 million reads. Using immunoSEQ multiplex PCR, the repertoire was profiled, and TCRdb retains in-frame clones only, with some absent. The sample shows 600,000 to 750,000 clones, over 10% of them seen only once.

Sequenced input: naive CD4+ T cells from blood. The clonotype was recovered from a man aged 30 to 39 with type 1 diabetes. This sequence joins TRBV4-3 and TRBJ1-2; 7 bases line up with TRBD1. The CDR3 loop is CASSPLTGAGDYGYTF. The DNA for the CDR3 is TGCGCCAGCAGCCCCCTCACAGGGGCCGGCGACTATGGCTACACCTTC.